The 14 T cell receptor beta chains given below trace back to one sample, sequenced in a study of blood T cells in healthy people across ages. The second PCR ran roughly 6 to 12 cycles with a sample-barcoded 5' primer and J-beta primers. TCRdb recomputed calls from the 5' RACE reads with MiXCR, one row per CDR3 protein. The data contain hundreds of thousands of distinct CDR3 sequences, 58% of them singletons. The source material was blood. The receptors originated from a man aged 25-40 years in good health.

In regard to this clonotype: Mismatch with germline at one junction end may stem from a read error. This chain links TRBV3-1 with TRBJ2-1; 8 bases map to TRBD1. The CDR3 runs to 15 residues. Per germline, CDR1 LGHDT and CDR2 YNNKEL (reference sequence). CDR3 DNA: TGTGCCAGCAGCCATAGTGGACAGGGTGACAATGAGCGGTTCTTC. Its translation is CASSHSGQGDNERFF.

This clonotype occurred many times. The chain has TRBV20-1 and TRBJ2-3; no definite D call. V was shortened by 3 bases and J by 4 bases, with 5 bases between the two germline ends. CDR1 and CDR2 from the germline V gene are DFQATT and SNEGSKA (reference sequence). The CDR3 covers 11 residues. The chain's CDR3 is CSARGSDTQYF. CDR3 DNA: TGCAGTGCTAGGGGATCAGATACGCAGTATTTT.

The chain combines TRBV4-3 with TRBJ1-3; D uncertain. There are 17 residues in the CDR3. From germline, CDR1 is LGHNA and CDR2 YSLEER. Trimming stripped 1 base from V and 3 bases from J, with 16 bases between. The CDR3 nucleotides read TGCGCCAGCAGCCAAGGTGTGGCTAGGGATTATGGAAACACCATATATTTT. As protein: CASSQGVARDYGNTIYF.

The chain is built from TRBV6-2 or TRBV6-3 and TRBJ2-3; TRBD1 matches at 9 bases. The CDR3 runs to 16 residues. CDR1 MNHEY and CDR2 SVGEGT come from the germline V gene. Unmatched junction bases numbered 4, after V lost 2 bases and J lost 1 base. The CDR3 loop is CASSYLGQGRTDTQYF. DNA of the CDR3: TGTGCCAGCAGTTACCTGGGACAGGGCCGCACAGATACGCAGTATTTT.

The chain recombines TRBV6-5 with TRBJ2-5; D is unclear. Germline loops: CDR1 MNHEY, CDR2 SVGAGI. This CDR3 contains 13 residues. Trimming removed 4 bases at V and 4 bases at J, with 10 bases between. The CDR3 sequence: CASSCFFGETQYF. CDR3 nucleotide sequence: TGTGCCAGCAGTTGCTTTTTTGGAGAGACCCAGTACTTC.

The chain combines TRBV20-1 with TRBJ2-1, with 11 bases identical to TRBD1. The length of the CDR3 is 15 residues. In germline, CDR1 is DFQATT, CDR2 SNEGSKA (reference sequence). V was pared by 5 bases and J by 8 bases, with 11 bases of the junction left unmatched. CDR3 sequence reads: CSAYPGQGAADEQFF. CDR3 bases: TGCAGTGCTTATCCCGGACAGGGGGCGGCGGATGAGCAGTTCTTC.

The gene calls are TRBV7-2 and TRBJ2-7; TRBD2 agrees at 8 bases. This CDR3 is built from 14 residues. From germline, CDR1 is SGHTA and CDR2 FQGNSA. The V and J ends lost 7 bases and 3 bases, in that order; junction bases with no gene match: 8. The CDR3 protein is CASIFSGTVYEQYF. The DNA for the CDR3 is TGTGCCAGCATCTTTAGCGGGACCGTCTACGAGCAGTACTTC.

This chain joins TRBV20-1 and TRBJ2-1; 11 nucleotides line up with TRBD2. Germline V gives CDR1 DFQATT, CDR2 SNEGSKA (reference sequence). This CDR3 comprises 14 residues. Trimming removed 6 bases from V and 3 bases from J; junction bases left unmatched: 4. DNA of the CDR3: TGCAGTGCCATTAGCGGGGGGGTCTACAATGAGCAGTTCTTC. It codes for CSAISGGVYNEQFF.

The genes are TRBV27 and TRBJ2-7, with D possibly being TRBD1 (6 bases). The length of the CDR3 is 14 residues. Germline CDR1 MNHEY, CDR2 SMNVEV (reference sequence). Between the trimmed V and J ends, which lost 2 bases and 7 bases, there was a span of 15 bases. The CDR3 DNA reads as TGTGCCAGCAGTTTAAGGGGGACGGACAATGAGCAGTACTTC. Translating gives CASSLRGTDNEQYF.

This rearrangement joins TRBV6-5 to TRBJ1-5; no firm D call. Per germline, CDR1 MNHEY and CDR2 SVGAGI. This CDR3 has 13 amino acids. Deletions cut 2 bases from V and 5 bases from J, with 7 bases between. For the CDR3, the DNA is TGTGCCAGCAGTTACAGCGCCTATCAGCCCCAGCATTTT. Translation gives CASSYSAYQPQHF.

The gene calls are TRBV29-1 and TRBJ2-5, with TRBD2 matching over 14 bases. CDR1 is SQVTM, CDR2 ANQGSEA, per germline. With V trimmed by 4 bases and J by 3 bases, 7 bases remained unmatched. The CDR3 extends over 16 amino acids. The CDR3 DNA reads as TGCAGCGTTGCCCGGACTAGCGGGGGGTCAAAAGAGACCCAGTACTTC. It is translated as CSVARTSGGSKETQYF. The full variable domain, in which reference TRBV29-1 and TRBJ2-5 provide the parts outside the CDR3, is SAVISQKPSRDICQRGTSLTIQCQVDSQVTMMFWYRQQPGQSLTLIATANQGSEATYESGFVIDKFPISRPNLTFSTLTVSNMSPEDSSIYLCSVARTSGGSKETQYFGPGTRLLVL.

The chain recombines TRBV29-1 with TRBJ2-3, with TRBD1 as a possible D gene (6 bases). The CDR3 loop spans 13 amino acids. Germline CDR1 SQVTM, CDR2 ANQGSEA. The V end was cut by 8 bases, the J end by 6 bases, with 18 bases between. CDR3 region: CSSGPRDRDTQYF. The CDR3 DNA reads TGCAGCAGCGGACCCCGCGACAGGGATACGCAGTATTTT.

The V gene is TRBV7-3, the J gene TRBJ1-6; D is unclear. Germline V gene sequence: CDR1 SGHTA, CDR2 FQGTGA. This CDR3 has 15 residues. Trimming took 1 base from V and 7 from J, leaving 11 bases between them. The CDR3 DNA reads as TGTGCCAGCAGCTTAAGAGGGCCTCGGAATTCACCCCTCCACTTT. Its protein is CASSLRGPRNSPLHF.

This chain links TRBV2 with TRBJ1-5; no reliable D call. Trimming pared 5 bases from V and 1 base from J, leaving 12 bases between. The germline V gene has CDR1 SNHLY and CDR2 FYNNEI. This CDR3 has 15 amino acids. The CDR3 region is CASSTDQLSNQPQHF. In DNA form, the CDR3 reads TGTGCCAGCAGTACGGACCAACTCAGCAATCAGCCCCAGCATTTT.